The present T cell receptor (beta chain) was sequenced within a study of blood T cell repertoires in COVID-19. Study context: Spain, Italy and the United States supplied samples that represented acute and convalescent COVID-19. T cells, B-cell-depleted T cells, or PBMCs provided the cDNA or gDNA that served as material.

Germline V lookup: CDR1 MNHNS, CDR2 SASEGT. V dropped 1 base and J dropped 4 bases, with 11 bases sitting between them. CDR3 length equals 15 residues. As processed by the authors: Using reference gene primer amplification, nucleated cell counts were estimated. Repertoires were generated with immunoSEQ multiplex PCR, while TCRdb's copy carries only in-frame clones and drops some. The V and J calls and clone size are taken from that table; D and trimming were inferred from the DNA. The table records around 150,000 clones, approximately 80% of them present only once. Sequenced material: peripheral blood. The sequence was obtained from a woman aged 45 to 65 with acute or convalescent COVID-19. This chain connects TRBV6-1 to TRBJ1-3, with a possible D match to TRBD1 (5 bases). The CDR3: CASSEEIRAGNTIYF. DNA of the CDR3: TGTGCCAGCAGTGAAGAGATCAGGGCCGGAAACACCATATATTTT.